A single sample gave rise to the 3 T cell receptor beta chains below, sequenced in a study of T cell repertoires in cytomegalovirus infection. No cognate antigen is known for these TCRs. Via MiXCR, TCRdb re-called the reads, giving one row per CDR3 protein. The sample contains fewer than 850,000 distinct CDR3 sequences, 25% to 35% of which appear only once. The sample consisted of cultured CD8+ T cells from PBMCs, taken from culture after CMV antigen stimulation. Receptors were obtained from a human donor in good health (CMV status not recorded). Some clones in this sample may be carry-over from other donors' samples.

This clonotype was seen a handful of times. This chain links TRBV19 with TRBJ2-3, with TRBD1 matching 7 bases. Germline-derived CDR1 and CDR2 are LNHDA and SQIVND (reference sequence). The CDR3 covers 13 residues. After removal of 6 bases from V and 5 bases from J, the junction contained 5 bases not matched to a gene. The CDR3, as DNA: TGTGCCAGTAGCGGGACAGAATTAGATACGCAGTATTTT. Translation: CASSGTELDTQYF.

V gene TRBV6-6 combines with J gene TRBJ1-5; 7 bases match TRBD1. The junction had 8 bases not matched to a gene; V was cut back by 4 bases and J by 5 bases. This CDR3 comprises 15 residues. Germline CDR1 reads MNHNY; CDR2 reads SVGAGI (reference sequence). CDR3 loop: CASSWLTGSDQPQHF. The CDR3, as DNA: TGTGCCAGCAGTTGGCTGACAGGGTCTGATCAGCCCCAGCATTTT.

V gene TRBV29-1 combines with J gene TRBJ2-3, with 8 bases aligning to TRBD1. The CDR3 sequence is 17 residues long. Per the germline V gene, CDR1 is SQVTM and CDR2 is ANQGSEA. J was trimmed by 6 bases and V by 0 bases; bases with no gene match: 14. DNA for the CDR3: TGCAGCGTTGAAGATTCCGTTCCAGGGGGCTTGGTGGATACGCAGTATTTT. As protein: CSVEDSVPGGLVDTQYF.